The 3 T cell receptor beta chains below were found in one sample sequenced in a study of blood T cell repertoires in COVID-19. Assay used: immunoSEQ multiplex PCR; TCRdb lists only in-frame clones, some missing. Here the sample spans approximately 200,000 clones, around 88% being singletons. Sequencing input: PBMCs or T cells enriched from blood (not recorded which). Receptors were obtained from a woman aged 25 to 45 who had been exposed to COVID-19.

Worth noting for this clone: Other DNA sequences in this specimen translate into the identical CDR3. This chain uses TRBV5-1 with TRBJ1-1; D remains ambiguous. V dropped 0 bases and J dropped 1 base, with 7 bases sitting between them. This CDR3 comprises 14 residues. Germline CDR1 SGHRS, CDR2 YFSETQ. The CDR3 nucleotides are TGCGCCAGCAGCTTGGCCGGTGGGAACACTGAAGCTTTCTTT. This encodes CASSLAGGNTEAFF.

The chain uses TRBV10-3 and TRBJ1-2, with D perhaps matching TRBD1 (6 bases). V lost 3 bases and J lost 4, with 9 bases in between. The CDR3 has 13 residues. Germline CDR1 and CDR2: ENHRY and SYGVKD. The chain's CDR3 is CAISEQGTYGYTF. The CDR3, as DNA: TGTGCCATCAGTGAACAGGGAACCTATGGCTACACCTTC.

This clone was recorded once. The J gene is TRBJ2-2, the V gene TRBV30, with a tentative D call TRBD1 (5 bases). The CDR3 has 12 amino acids. CDR1 is GTSNPN and CDR2 is SVGIG in the germline V gene (reference sequence). V dropped 5 bases and J dropped 6 bases, with 10 bases sitting between them. In DNA, the CDR3 is TGTGCCTGGCTCAGGGTGGCCGGGGAGCTGTTTTTT. This gives the protein CAWLRVAGELFF.